The sequence of this TCR beta chain was determined in a study of T cell changes during pregnancy in multiple sclerosis. Assay: immunoSEQ multiplex PCR; the TCRdb copy retains only in-frame clones and omits some. The sample shows about 130,000 clones, 96% of them seen only once. This clone was observed a single time. The CDR3 covers 16 residues. Germline trimming cut 5 bases from V and 3 bases from J; bases unmatched to any gene: 5. Germline V gene lookup returns CDR1 SEHNR and CDR2 FQNEAQ (reference sequence). V gene TRBV7-9 combines with J gene TRBJ2-2; 11 nucleotides agree with TRBD1. The TCR was taken from a female donor with multiple sclerosis, enrolled in a pregnancy study. This sample comprised peripheral blood, obtained after pregnancy. The CDR3 sequence is CASSPRGQGDTGELFF. The CDR3, as DNA: TGTGCCAGCAGCCCCCGGGGACAGGGGGACACCGGGGAGCTGTTTTTT. Full variable domain (missing parts from reference TRBV7-9 and TRBJ2-2): DTGVSQNPRHKITKRGQNVTFRCDPISEHNRLYWYRQTLGQGPEFLTYFQNEAQLEKSRLLSDRFSAERPKGSFSTLEIQRTEQGDSAMYLCASSPRGQGDTGELFFGEGSRLTVL.